These 8 T cell receptor beta chains originate from one sample sequenced in a study of blood T cell repertoires in COVID-19. Clones were read by immunoSEQ multiplex PCR, and TCRdb kept only the in-frame ones, dropping some. The sample carries some 210,000 clones, about 88% recorded once. The specimen was peripheral blood. The receptors shown here come from a woman aged 40 to 55 who had recovered from COVID-19.

The V call is TRBV7-8, the J call TRBJ1-5; no clear D. V dropped 5 bases and J dropped 4 bases, with 12 bases sitting between them. This CDR3 is 14 amino acids long. From germline, CDR1 is SGHVS and CDR2 FQNEAQ. The DNA of the CDR3 is TGTGCCAGCAGCGTACAATCCGGGAATCAGCCCCAGCATTTT. Amino acids: CASSVQSGNQPQHF.

J is TRBJ2-3 and V is TRBV6-1; TRBD2 might be the D (5 bases). The V end lost 2 bases, the J end lost 0 bases, and 6 bases lay between the germline ends. Germline V CDR1 and CDR2: MNHNS, SASEGT. The CDR3 contains 14 residues. CDR3 loop: CASSERGSTDTQYF. The CDR3 DNA sequence: TGTGCCAGCAGTGAACGGGGAAGCACAGATACGCAGTATTTT.

The chain employs TRBV10-3 and TRBJ1-5; D call uncertain. The CDR3 totals 13 residues. Per the germline V gene, CDR1 is ENHRY and CDR2 is SYGVKD. V dropped 10 bases and J dropped 7 bases, with 17 bases sitting between them. The CDR3 sequence: CATGPGKEQPQHF. The CDR3 DNA reads TGTGCCACTGGACCGGGGAAGGAACAGCCCCAGCATTTT.

This clone was observed a few times. The chain links TRBV4-2 to TRBJ2-2; possible D gene TRBD1, 5 bases. Per germline, CDR1 LGHNA and CDR2 YNFKEQ. V was clipped by 0 bases and J by 6 bases, with 11 bases between them. The CDR3 covers 15 residues. The CDR3 DNA sequence: TGTGCCAGCAGCCAAGAAGGGGAAGTTCCCGGGGAGCTGTTTTTT. It yields the protein CASSQEGEVPGELFF.

This clone was seen more than once but under ten times. The rearrangement uses TRBV2 and TRBJ1-5, with D possibly being TRBD1 (5 bases). CDR3 length: 17 amino acids. V shed 1 base and J shed 8 bases, with 21 bases lying between them. Germline V gene lookup returns CDR1 SNHLY and CDR2 FYNNEI. The CDR3 loop is CASSEVWGREGGKPQHF. DNA of the CDR3: TGTGCCAGCAGTGAAGTCTGGGGCAGGGAGGGTGGAAAGCCCCAGCATTTT.

This chain uses TRBV7-3 with TRBJ2-2, with D perhaps TRBD1 (6 bases). The V gene's germline CDR1 is SGHTA and CDR2 FQGTGA. This CDR3 region has 16 residues. V lost 5 bases to trimming and J lost 5 bases, with 18 bases between them. CDR3 sequence: CASSATTGTRTGELFF. CDR3 nucleotide sequence: TGTGCCAGCAGCGCAACCACCGGGACAAGGACCGGGGAGCTGTTTTTT.

This clone has just a few counts. The CDR3 bases are TGTGCCAGCAGCCTCGGACAGGGGGCAGATACGCAGTATTTT. Translation gives CASSLGQGADTQYF. The V gene is TRBV3-1 (or the pseudogene TRBV3-2), the J gene TRBJ2-3; the match to TRBD1 covers 10 bases. V dropped 4 bases and J dropped 4; count of bases not matched to a gene: 2. Germline CDR1 and CDR2: LGHDT and YNNKEL (reference sequence). There are 14 residues in the CDR3.

V gene TRBV28 combines with J gene TRBJ2-7; TRBD1 matches 12 bases. Germline V lookup: CDR1 MDHEN, CDR2 SYDVKM. CDR3 length: 14 residues. The V gene end was trimmed by 6 bases and the J gene end by 5 bases; junction bases not matched to a gene: 5. The CDR3 DNA follows: TGTGCCAGCAGCTACGGGACAGGGGGCCACGAGCAGTACTTC. Protein: CASSYGTGGHEQYF. The whole variable domain, filled in from reference TRBV28 and TRBJ2-7, reads DVKVTQSSRYLVKRTGEKVFLECVQDMDHENMFWYRQDPGLGLRLIYFSYDVKMKEKGDIPEGYSVSREKKERFSLILESASTNQTSMYLCASSYGTGGHEQYFGPGTRLTVT.